This T cell receptor (beta chain) was identified in a study of T-cell reconstitution after alpha-beta-depleted transplantation in children. The ends lost 1 base at V and 9 bases at J; junction bases unmatched: 11. CDR3 length equals 15 residues. Germline lookup yields CDR1 DFQATT and CDR2 SNEGSKA (reference sequence). Library preparation (for TCRbeta) was performed with unique molecular identifiers. TCRdb independently ran MiXCR on the PCR reads; one entry per CDR3 protein. The sample consists of about 640,000 distinct CDR3 sequences, around 16% of them appearing once. This clonotype showed up many times.

Sequencing used PBMCs from the stem cell graft donor, obtained from the stem cell graft. This rearrangement joins TRBV20-1 to TRBJ2-1; 8 bases fit TRBD2. The clonotype was recovered from a human donor who donated a stem cell graft to a child with acute myeloid leukemia. This chain's CDR3 is CSARVSYGGASEQFF. The CDR3 DNA sequence: TGCAGTGCTAGAGTCTCATACGGGGGGGCCAGTGAGCAGTTCTTC.